One and the same sample provided the 23 T cell receptor beta chains below, sequenced in a study of blood T cell repertoires in COVID-19. The data were produced by immunoSEQ multiplex PCR, yet TCRdb's version contains in-frame clones alone and is incomplete. In the table there are under 300,000 clones, about 90% of which are singletons. The material sequenced was PBMCs or T cells enriched from blood (not recorded which). These receptors came from a woman aged 25 to 39 with acute COVID-19.

J is TRBJ1-2 and V is TRBV4-3; TRBD1 matches 10 bases. V shed 0 bases and J 7 bases; nucleotides not matched to a gene: 11. From germline, CDR1 is LGHNA and CDR2 YSLEER. The CDR3 length is 17 residues. The CDR3 loop is CASSQDRVDRGERGYTF. CDR3 DNA sequence: TGCGCCAGCAGCCAAGATCGGGTGGACAGGGGGGAGCGTGGCTACACCTTC.

The V call is TRBV27, the J call TRBJ1-1; possibly TRBD1 for D (6 bases). Per germline, CDR1 MNHEY and CDR2 SMNVEV (reference sequence). The V and J ends lost 9 bases and 6 bases respectively, with 17 bases between them. The CDR3 extends over 13 amino acids. CDR3 region: CASRGWGGSEAFF. For the CDR3, the DNA is TGTGCCAGTAGGGGGTGGGGGGGCTCTGAAGCTTTCTTT.

Note on this clone: A much larger clonotype is one base distant, so this may be a read error. The gene calls are TRBV6-2 or TRBV6-3 and TRBJ2-3, with 13 positions matching TRBD2. Per the germline V gene, CDR1 is MNHEY and CDR2 is SVGEGT. There are 14 residues in the CDR3. J lost 4 bases, V lost 5 bases, and 0 bases had no gene match. CDR3: CASSGLAGADTQYF. The CDR3 DNA reads as TGTGCCAGCAGTGGACTAGCGGGAGCAGATACGCAGTATTTT.

CDR3 residues: CASSGGGTDYGYTF. CDR3 in DNA: TGCGCCAGCAGCGGAGGGGGGACAGACTATGGCTACACCTTC. This chain connects TRBV5-1 to TRBJ1-2; TRBD1 matches at 7 bases. The CDR3 extends over 14 amino acids. V trimming: 4 bases; J trimming: 3 bases; junction bases outside the gene matches: 6. Germline CDR1 is SGHRS and CDR2 is YFSETQ.

The chain carries TRBV29-1 and TRBJ2-2; weak D call: TRBD2 (5 bases). Germline CDR1 reads SQVTM; CDR2 reads ANQGSEA. V was pared by 0 bases and J by 3 bases, with 8 bases between. The CDR3 is 14 residues long. The CDR3 sequence is CSVEDPRDTGELFF. As DNA, the CDR3 is TGCAGCGTTGAAGATCCGCGGGACACCGGGGAGCTGTTTTTT.

V and J are TRBV9 and TRBJ2-3, with 12 bases aligning to TRBD2. CDR3 length: 16 residues. V was clipped by 4 bases and J by 7 bases; unmatched bases: 10. From germline, CDR1 is SGDLS and CDR2 YYNGEE. The CDR3 DNA reads as TGTGCCAGCAGCCCCCGACTAGCGGGAGCTTCGAATACGCAGTATTTT. Protein: CASSPRLAGASNTQYF.

The genes are TRBV11-2 and TRBJ2-1; possible D gene TRBD1, 6 bases. The CDR3 runs to 15 residues. The germline V gene has CDR1 SGHAT and CDR2 FQNNGV. V lost 1 base, J lost 6 bases, and 13 bases lay in between. The CDR3 coding sequence is TGTGCCAGCAGCTTAGTCTCAGGGGCCGTCAATGAGCAGTTCTTC. Its protein is CASSLVSGAVNEQFF.

J is TRBJ2-7 and V is TRBV5-4; 9 bases align to TRBD2. This CDR3 has 16 residues. Germline CDR1 and CDR2: SGHNT and YYREEE (reference sequence). Germline trimming cut 4 bases from V and 3 bases from J; bases unmatched to any gene: 11. The CDR3 bases are TGTGCCAGCAGCCCAGCGGCTCTAGCGGGGAACTACGAGCAGTACTTC. Translating it yields CASSPAALAGNYEQYF.

This chain joins TRBV9 and TRBJ2-5, with 8 bases identical to TRBD2. The CDR3 has 16 amino acids. V shed 2 bases and J 3 bases; nucleotides not matched to a gene: 9. Germline loops: CDR1 SGDLS, CDR2 YYNGEE. The CDR3 reads CASSVGPGLGKETQYF. The CDR3 bases are TGTGCCAGCAGCGTCGGACCGGGACTAGGAAAAGAGACCCAGTACTTC.

V usage is TRBV7-2 and J usage is TRBJ2-1; 7 bases fit TRBD2. The CDR3 consists of 15 residues. CDR1 and CDR2 from the germline V gene are SGHTA and FQGNSA. With 5 bases clipped from V and 6 bases from J, the junction kept 10 bases outside the gene matches. The CDR3 here is CASSPWGGRGNEQFF. The CDR3, as DNA: TGTGCCAGCAGCCCTTGGGGGGGGAGAGGCAATGAGCAGTTCTTC.

This clone was counted a few times. The V gene is TRBV9, the J gene TRBJ1-1; D unclear. There are 15 residues in the CDR3. V lost 2 bases to trimming and J lost 5 bases, with 16 bases between them. Germline CDR1 SGDLS, CDR2 YYNGEE. CDR3 in amino acids: CASSVRPWRVTEAFF. The CDR3 nucleotides read TGTGCCAGCAGCGTTAGACCCTGGAGGGTAACTGAAGCTTTCTTT.

The V gene is TRBV5-1, the J gene TRBJ2-3; D may be TRBD2 (5 bases). CDR3 size: 19 residues. Germline V lookup: CDR1 SGHRS, CDR2 YFSETQ. V lost 4 bases and J lost 3, with 27 bases in between. The CDR3 sequence: CASSLDYPMNPQKTDTQYF. CDR3 in DNA: TGCGCCAGCAGCCTAGACTACCCAATGAACCCCCAAAAAACAGATACGCAGTATTTT.

The chain joins TRBV10-3 to TRBJ1-2, with a tentative D call TRBD1 (5 bases). Germline V gives CDR1 ENHRY, CDR2 SYGVKD. This CDR3 contains 13 residues. The ends were cut back, 7 bases at V and 7 bases at J, with 16 bases in the middle. The CDR3 DNA reads as TGTGCCATCACCCCCTCCCCGGACACTGGCTACACCTTC. This encodes CAITPSPDTGYTF.

The rearrangement uses TRBV10-1 and TRBJ2-3, with TRBD1 identical over 9 bases. J gave up 5 bases and V 6 bases, and 6 bases lay outside the gene matches. The V gene's germline CDR1 is WNHNN and CDR2 SYGVQD (reference sequence). CDR3 length: 14 residues. The CDR3 loop is CASRQGAIGDTQYF. Written as DNA, the CDR3 is TGCGCCAGCAGACAGGGGGCGATTGGAGATACGCAGTATTTT.

The chain links TRBV18 to TRBJ2-2; the match to TRBD2 covers 12 bases. V trimming: 6 bases; J trimming: 6 bases; junction bases outside the gene matches: 8. CDR3 size: 16 residues. Germline loops: CDR1 KGHSH, CDR2 LQKENI. This CDR3 is CASSVLAGGDAGELFF. In DNA form, the CDR3 reads TGTGCCAGCTCGGTACTAGCGGGAGGAGACGCCGGGGAGCTGTTTTTT.

The rearrangement uses TRBV28 and TRBJ2-7, with 7 nucleotides matching TRBD2. Germline loops: CDR1 MDHEN, CDR2 SYDVKM. V trimming: 6 bases; J trimming: 2 bases; junction bases outside the gene matches: 7. This CDR3 has 14 amino acids. The DNA of the CDR3 is TGTGCCAGCAGCGGGGGGACCGTTCCCTACGAGCAGTACTTC. Translation: CASSGGTVPYEQYF.

The chain joins TRBV2 to TRBJ2-3, with 10 bases matching TRBD2. Germline V lookup: CDR1 SNHLY, CDR2 FYNNEI. CDR3 length equals 17 residues. The J segment lost 0 bases and the V segment lost 3 bases, leaving 6 bases of the junction unmatched. The CDR3 coding sequence is TGTGCCAGCAGTGATTGGGGGACTAGCGACAGCACAGATACGCAGTATTTT. Protein product: CASSDWGTSDSTDTQYF.

This clone was found a few times. The CDR3 DNA reads as TGTGCCATCAGTGAGCCGGGTACGAGCTCTGGAAACACCATATATTTT. This gives the protein CAISEPGTSSGNTIYF. The chain has TRBV10-3 and TRBJ1-3; D is ambiguous. This CDR3 comprises 16 residues. Germline V gene lookup returns CDR1 ENHRY and CDR2 SYGVKD. V was shortened by 2 bases and J by 0 bases, with 11 bases between the two germline ends.

V usage is TRBV28 and J usage is TRBJ2-5; possible D gene TRBD2, 5 bases. V gave up 2 bases and J gave up 0 bases, with 10 bases separating them. In germline, CDR1 is MDHEN, CDR2 SYDVKM. The CDR3 length is 15 residues. The CDR3 spells CASSLQGGDQETQYF. In DNA form, the CDR3 reads TGTGCCAGCAGTTTACAAGGAGGAGACCAAGAGACCCAGTACTTC.

This chain links TRBV2 with TRBJ1-6, with D possibly TRBD1 on 5 matching bases. Germline V lookup: CDR1 SNHLY, CDR2 FYNNEI. The V gene lost 7 bases and the J gene lost 10 bases, with 17 bases spanning the gap. The CDR3 consists of 14 residues. This CDR3 reads CASTAGKGWSPLHF. The CDR3 coding sequence is TGTGCCAGCACTGCCGGAAAGGGGTGGTCACCCCTCCACTTT.

The gene calls are TRBV5-1 and TRBJ1-6, with D unclear. V lost 6 bases to trimming and J lost 7 bases, with 17 bases between them. Germline loops: CDR1 SGHRS, CDR2 YFSETQ. The CDR3 covers 15 residues. The CDR3 is CASIPVGGRNSPLHF. The CDR3 coding sequence is TGCGCCAGCATCCCCGTTGGCGGGAGGAATTCACCCCTCCACTTT.

CDR3 protein: CASSLEGQGVYGYTF. The DNA of the CDR3 is TGTGCCAGCAGCTTGGAAGGACAGGGTGTTTATGGCTACACCTTC. The V and J genes are TRBV5-4 and TRBJ1-2, with TRBD1 matching over 8 bases. Germline V gene sequence: CDR1 SGHNT, CDR2 YYREEE (reference sequence). The CDR3 has 15 amino acids. J gave up 5 bases and V 0 bases, and 6 bases lay outside the gene matches.

V is TRBV7-2 and J is TRBJ2-1, with D possibly TRBD2 on 5 matching bases. This CDR3 has 15 residues. Germline V CDR1 and CDR2: SGHTA, FQGNSA. Trimming left V 4 bases short and J 7 bases short, with 17 bases between. DNA of the CDR3: TGTGCCAGCAGCTCCGTGGCGGGCTTCTTGAATGAGCAGTTCTTC. The encoded protein is CASSSVAGFLNEQFF.